Detailed here is one TCR beta chain. Its antigen is not known. The PCR contained 60 Vbeta and 13 Jbeta primers. The assay was immunoSEQ multiplex PCR, and TCRdb's table has in-frame clones only and misses some. The table lists approximately 200,000 clones. This sample stems from a study of cytomegalovirus exposure and HLA in healthy donors. The study, taken as a whole, reports: As immune exposure information, only CMV serostatus was available.

V lost 5 bases and J lost 0, with 7 bases in between. From germline, CDR1 is LNHNV and CDR2 YYDKDF (reference sequence). The length of the CDR3 is 13 residues. The chain combines TRBV15 with TRBJ2-5, with D possibly TRBD1 on 5 matching bases. The TCR comes from a boy under 18 in good health and CMV-seronegative. Sequenced: PBMCs. CDR3 DNA sequence: TGTGCCACCAGCGACAGAGACCAAGAGACCCAGTACTTC. It yields the protein CATSDRDQETQYF.